The table lists the clone carrying this TCR beta chain with a few counts. Its antigen is unidentified. This sample is drawn from a study of T cells in Graves' hyperthyroidism and ophthalmopathy. Study-level results: Most thyroid-expanded clonotypes above 0.001 were also found in blood.

The source material, RNA transcripts, was used to amplify TCR beta CDR3 regions. The study used the HTBI primer set for a first-round RT-PCR of the TCR CDR3. TCRdb independently ran MiXCR on the multiplex PCR reads; one entry per CDR3 protein. The sample has hundreds of thousands of distinct CDR3 sequences, around 20% seen once. Subjects aged 18 to 65 presented with newly diagnosed hyperthyroidism of less than 2 months' duration. The sample, blood from the first hyperthyroidism diagnosis, precedes any ophthalmopathy symptoms. Material: blood. The TCR originated in a woman between 45 and 65 years old with Graves' hyperthyroidism that later progressed to Graves' ophthalmopathy.

CDR3 sequence: CASRAAQGYTF. The CDR3 DNA reads as TGTGCCAGCAGAGCCGCTCAAGGCTACACCTTC. The gene calls are TRBV12-3 or TRBV12-4 and TRBJ1-2; D not resolved. Trimming took 6 bases from V and 8 from J, leaving 10 bases between them. This CDR3 spans 11 amino acids.